This entry concerns a single T cell receptor (beta chain). This entry comes from a study of blood T cell repertoires in COVID-19. Study summary: The study drew acute and convalescent COVID-19 samples from the United States, Italy and Spain. T cells, B-cell-depleted T cells, or PBMCs supplied cDNA or gDNA.

This CDR3 comprises 12 residues. V lost 5 bases and J lost 0, with 8 bases in between. Germline V lookup: CDR1 SQVTM, CDR2 ANQGSEA. In the authors' workflow: Counts of nucleated cells, estimated from reference gene primer amplification, were obtained. Here immunoSEQ multiplex PCR was the method, and the copy in TCRdb shows in-frame clones only, minus some. That table is the source of V, J and clone size, and D and trimming were worked out from the DNA. The profile shows about 100,000 clones, more than 75% of them singletons. The source of this sequence is a man aged 50-59 years with acute or convalescent COVID-19. The chain uses TRBV29-1 and TRBJ2-7, with D unclear. The sample comprised peripheral blood. CDR3: CSVSRSSYEQYF. CDR3 DNA sequence: TGCAGCGTTTCGAGGAGCTCCTACGAGCAGTACTTC.